This T cell receptor beta chain was retrieved from a study of blood T cell repertoires in COVID-19. Sequencing was performed with immunoSEQ multiplex PCR; in TCRdb, only in-frame clones are kept and a portion is missing. The sample has around 290,000 clones, 90% seen once. What was sequenced was PBMCs or T cells enriched from blood (not recorded which). The sequence derives from a woman in her thirties who had recovered from COVID-19.

CDR3 amino acids: CASSPIMNTEAFF. As DNA, the CDR3 is TGCGCCAGCAGCCCAATCATGAACACTGAAGCTTTCTTT. This chain connects TRBV5-1 to TRBJ1-1; D not certain. The CDR3 is 13 amino acids. Trimming took off 4 bases at V and 0 bases at J, with 7 bases between the two ends. CDR1 and CDR2 (germline): SGHRS, YFSETQ.